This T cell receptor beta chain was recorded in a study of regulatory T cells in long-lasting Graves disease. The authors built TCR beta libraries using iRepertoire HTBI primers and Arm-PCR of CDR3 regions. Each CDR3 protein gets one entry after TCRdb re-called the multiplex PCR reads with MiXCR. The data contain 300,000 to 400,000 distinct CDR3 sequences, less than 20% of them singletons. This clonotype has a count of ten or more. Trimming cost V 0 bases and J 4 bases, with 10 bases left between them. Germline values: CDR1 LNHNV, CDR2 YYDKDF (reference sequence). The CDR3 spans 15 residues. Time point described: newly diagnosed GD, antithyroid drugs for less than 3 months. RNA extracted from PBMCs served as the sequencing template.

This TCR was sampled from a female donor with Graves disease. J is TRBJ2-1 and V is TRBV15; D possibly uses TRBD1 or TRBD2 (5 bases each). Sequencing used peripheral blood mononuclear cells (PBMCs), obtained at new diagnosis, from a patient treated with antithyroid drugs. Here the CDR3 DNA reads TGTGCCACCAGCAGAGATCAGGGACGGTACAATGAGCAGTTCTTC. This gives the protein CATSRDQGRYNEQFF.